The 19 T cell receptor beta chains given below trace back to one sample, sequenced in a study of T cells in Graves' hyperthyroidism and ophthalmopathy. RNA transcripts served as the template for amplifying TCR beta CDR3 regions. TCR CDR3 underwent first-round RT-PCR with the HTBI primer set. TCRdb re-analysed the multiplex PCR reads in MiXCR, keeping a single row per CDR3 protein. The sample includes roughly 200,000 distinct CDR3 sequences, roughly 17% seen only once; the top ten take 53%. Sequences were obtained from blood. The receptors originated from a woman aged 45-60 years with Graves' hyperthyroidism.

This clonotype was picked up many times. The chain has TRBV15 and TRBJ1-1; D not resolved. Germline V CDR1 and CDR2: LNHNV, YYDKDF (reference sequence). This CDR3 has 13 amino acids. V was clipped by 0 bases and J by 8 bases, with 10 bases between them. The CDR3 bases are TGTGCCACCAGCAGAGATAGGGCGGAAGAAGCTTTCTTT. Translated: CATSRDRAEEAFF.

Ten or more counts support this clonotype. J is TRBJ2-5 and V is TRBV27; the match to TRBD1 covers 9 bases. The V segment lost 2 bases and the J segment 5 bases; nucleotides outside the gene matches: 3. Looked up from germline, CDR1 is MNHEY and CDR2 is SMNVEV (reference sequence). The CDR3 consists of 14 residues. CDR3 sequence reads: CASSLRDRVETQYF. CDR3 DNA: TGTGCCAGCAGTTTAAGGGACAGGGTTGAGACCCAGTACTTC.

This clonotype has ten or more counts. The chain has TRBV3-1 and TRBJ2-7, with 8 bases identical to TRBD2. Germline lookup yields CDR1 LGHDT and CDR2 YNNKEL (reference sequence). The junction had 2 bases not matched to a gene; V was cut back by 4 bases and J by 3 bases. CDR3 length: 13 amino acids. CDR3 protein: CASSPGLGYEQYF. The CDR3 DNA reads TGTGCCAGCAGCCCGGGACTAGGCTACGAGCAGTACTTC.

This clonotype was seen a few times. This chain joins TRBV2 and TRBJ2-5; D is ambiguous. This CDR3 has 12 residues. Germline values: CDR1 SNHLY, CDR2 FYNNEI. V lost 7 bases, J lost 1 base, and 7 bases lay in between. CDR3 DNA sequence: TGTGCCAGCACCCGGAGCCAAGAGACCCAGTACTTC. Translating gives CASTRSQETQYF.

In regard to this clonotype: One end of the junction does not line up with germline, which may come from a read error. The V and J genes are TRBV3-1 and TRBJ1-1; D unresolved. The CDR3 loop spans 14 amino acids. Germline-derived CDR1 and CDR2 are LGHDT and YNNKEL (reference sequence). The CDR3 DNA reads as TGTGTCAGCAGCCAAGGGTGGCGGAACACTGAAGCTCTCTTT. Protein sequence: CVSSQGWRNTEALF.

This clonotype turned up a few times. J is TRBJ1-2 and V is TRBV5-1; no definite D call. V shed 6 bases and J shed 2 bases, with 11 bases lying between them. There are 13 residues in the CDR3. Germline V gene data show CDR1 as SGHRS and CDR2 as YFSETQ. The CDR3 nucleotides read TGCGCCAGCACCCCTAATCCAAACTATGGCTACACCTTC. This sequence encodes CASTPNPNYGYTF. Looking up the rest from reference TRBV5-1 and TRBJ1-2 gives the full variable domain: KAGVTQTPRYLIKTRGQQVTLSCSPISGHRSVSWYQQTPGQGLQFLFEYFSETQRNKGNFPGRFSGRQFSNSRSEMNVSTLELGDSALYLCASTPNPNYGYTFGSGTRLTVV.

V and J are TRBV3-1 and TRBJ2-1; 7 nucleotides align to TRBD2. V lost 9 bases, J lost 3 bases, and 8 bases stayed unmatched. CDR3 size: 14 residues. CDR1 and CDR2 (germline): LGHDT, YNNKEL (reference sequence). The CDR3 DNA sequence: TGTGCCAGTCACGGCGGGAGTAGCTACAATGAGCAGTTCTTC. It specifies CASHGGSSYNEQFF.

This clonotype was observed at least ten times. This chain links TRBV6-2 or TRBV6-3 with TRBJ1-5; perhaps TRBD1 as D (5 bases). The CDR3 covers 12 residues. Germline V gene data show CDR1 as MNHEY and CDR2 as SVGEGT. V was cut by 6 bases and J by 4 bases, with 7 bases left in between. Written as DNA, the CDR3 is TGTGCCAGCAGGGACACTAATCAGCCCCAGCATTTT. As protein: CASRDTNQPQHF.

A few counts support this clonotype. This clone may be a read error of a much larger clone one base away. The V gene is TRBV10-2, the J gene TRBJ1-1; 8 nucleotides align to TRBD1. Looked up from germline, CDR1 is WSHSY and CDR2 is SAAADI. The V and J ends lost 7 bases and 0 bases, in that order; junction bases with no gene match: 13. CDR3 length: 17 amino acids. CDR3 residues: CASNERQGHGMNTEAFF. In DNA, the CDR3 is TGCGCCAGCAATGAACGACAGGGGCATGGCATGAACACTGAAGCTTTCTTT.

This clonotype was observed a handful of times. The CDR3 region is CASSYRAGYTGELFF. Written as DNA, the CDR3 is TGTGCCAGCAGCTACAGAGCAGGGTACACCGGGGAGCTGTTTTTT. This chain joins TRBV14 and TRBJ2-2; TRBD1 is a possible D gene (5 bases). Germline assignment: CDR1 SGHDN and CDR2 FVKESK. The CDR3 sequence is 15 residues long. V gave up 5 bases and J gave up 3 bases, with 13 bases separating them.

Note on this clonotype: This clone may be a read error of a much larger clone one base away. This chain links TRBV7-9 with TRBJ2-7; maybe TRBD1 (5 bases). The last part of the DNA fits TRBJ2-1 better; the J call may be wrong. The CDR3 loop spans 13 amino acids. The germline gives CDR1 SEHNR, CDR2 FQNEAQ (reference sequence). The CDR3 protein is CASSLATAYEQFF. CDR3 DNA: TGTGCCAGCAGCTTAGCGACAGCCTACGAGCAGTTCTTC.

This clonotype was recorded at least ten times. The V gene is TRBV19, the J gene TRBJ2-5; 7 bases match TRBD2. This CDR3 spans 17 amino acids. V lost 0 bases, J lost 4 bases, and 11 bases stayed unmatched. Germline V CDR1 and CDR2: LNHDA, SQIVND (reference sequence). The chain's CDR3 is CASSIDLGGGPRETQYF. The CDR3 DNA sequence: TGTGCCAGTAGTATAGATCTCGGGGGAGGGCCGAGAGAGACCCAGTACTTC. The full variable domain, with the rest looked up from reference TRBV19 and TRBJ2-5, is DGGITQSPKYLFRKEGQNVTLSCEQNLNHDAMYWYRQDPGQGLRLIYYSQIVNDFQKGDIAEGYSVSREKKESFPLTVTSAQKNPTAFYLCASSIDLGGGPRETQYFGPGTRLLVL.

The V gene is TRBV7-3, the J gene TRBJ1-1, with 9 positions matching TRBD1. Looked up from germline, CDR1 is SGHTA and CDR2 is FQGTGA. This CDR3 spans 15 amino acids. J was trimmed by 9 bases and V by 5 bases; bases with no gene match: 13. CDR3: CASSQTHRGHLKAFF. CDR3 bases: TGTGCCAGCAGCCAAACCCACAGGGGGCACCTGAAAGCTTTCTTT.

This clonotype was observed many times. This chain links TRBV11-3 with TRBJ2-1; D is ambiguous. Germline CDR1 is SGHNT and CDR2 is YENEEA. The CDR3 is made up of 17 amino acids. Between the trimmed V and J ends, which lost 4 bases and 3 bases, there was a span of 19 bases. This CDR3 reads CASSSRAQNTIYNEQFF. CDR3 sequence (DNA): TGTGCCAGCAGCTCCCGGGCCCAGAATACCATCTACAATGAGCAGTTCTTC.

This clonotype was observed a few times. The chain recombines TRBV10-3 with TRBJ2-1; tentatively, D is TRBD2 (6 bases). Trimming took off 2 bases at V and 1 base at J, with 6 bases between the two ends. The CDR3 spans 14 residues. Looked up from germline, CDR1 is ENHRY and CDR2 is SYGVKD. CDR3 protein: CAISEGGSYNEQFF. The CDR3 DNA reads TGTGCCATCAGTGAGGGGGGGTCCTACAATGAGCAGTTCTTC.

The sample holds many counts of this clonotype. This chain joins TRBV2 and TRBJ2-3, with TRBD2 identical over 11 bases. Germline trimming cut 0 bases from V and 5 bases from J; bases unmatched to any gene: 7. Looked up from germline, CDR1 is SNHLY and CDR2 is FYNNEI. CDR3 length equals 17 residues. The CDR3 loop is CASSEALLAGVIDTQYF. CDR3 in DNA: TGTGCCAGCAGTGAAGCGCTACTAGCGGGAGTGATAGATACGCAGTATTTT. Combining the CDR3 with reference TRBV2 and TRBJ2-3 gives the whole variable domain EPEVTQTPSHQVTQMGQEVILRCVPISNHLYFYWYRQILGQKVEFLVSFYNNEISEKSEIFDDQFSVERPDGSNFTLKIRSTKLEDSAMYFCASSEALLAGVIDTQYFGPGTRLTVL.

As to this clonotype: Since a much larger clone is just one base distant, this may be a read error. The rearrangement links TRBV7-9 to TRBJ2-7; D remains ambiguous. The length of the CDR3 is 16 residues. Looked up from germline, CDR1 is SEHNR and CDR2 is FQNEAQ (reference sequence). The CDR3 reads CTSSLVGVVGFYEQYF. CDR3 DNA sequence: TGTACCAGCAGCTTAGTTGGGGTCGTCGGGTTCTACGAGCAGTACTTC.

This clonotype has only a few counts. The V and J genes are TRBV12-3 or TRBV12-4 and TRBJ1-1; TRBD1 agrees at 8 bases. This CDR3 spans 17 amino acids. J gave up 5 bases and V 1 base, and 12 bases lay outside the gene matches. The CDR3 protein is CASSLVPTGRGHTEAFF. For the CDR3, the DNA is TGTGCCAGCAGTTTAGTCCCCACCGGCAGGGGGCATACTGAAGCTTTCTTT.

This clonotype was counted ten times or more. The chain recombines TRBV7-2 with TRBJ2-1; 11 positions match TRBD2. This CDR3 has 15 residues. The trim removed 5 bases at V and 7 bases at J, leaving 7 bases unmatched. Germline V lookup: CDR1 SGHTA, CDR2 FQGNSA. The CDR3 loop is CASSELAGVHNEQFF. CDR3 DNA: TGTGCCAGCAGCGAACTAGCGGGAGTTCATAATGAGCAGTTCTTC.